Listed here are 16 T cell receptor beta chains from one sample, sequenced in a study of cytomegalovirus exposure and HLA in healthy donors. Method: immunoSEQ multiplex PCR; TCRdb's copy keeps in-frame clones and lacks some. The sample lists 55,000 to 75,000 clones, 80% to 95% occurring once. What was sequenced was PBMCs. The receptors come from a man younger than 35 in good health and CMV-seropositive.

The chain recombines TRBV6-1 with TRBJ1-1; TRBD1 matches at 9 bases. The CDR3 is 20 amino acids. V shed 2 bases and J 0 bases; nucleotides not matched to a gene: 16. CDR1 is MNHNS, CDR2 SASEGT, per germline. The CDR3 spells CASSEILDRGTGKVNTEAFF. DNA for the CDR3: TGTGCCAGCAGTGAAATTTTGGATCGGGGGACAGGGAAGGTGAACACTGAAGCTTTCTTT.

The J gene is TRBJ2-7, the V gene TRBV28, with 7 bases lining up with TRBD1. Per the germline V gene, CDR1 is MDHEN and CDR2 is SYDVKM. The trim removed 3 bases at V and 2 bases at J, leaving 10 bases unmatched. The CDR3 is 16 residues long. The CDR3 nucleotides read TGTGCCAGCAGTTTGGGGCCAGGGGGTCTCACCTACGAGCAGTACTTC. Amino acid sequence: CASSLGPGGLTYEQYF.

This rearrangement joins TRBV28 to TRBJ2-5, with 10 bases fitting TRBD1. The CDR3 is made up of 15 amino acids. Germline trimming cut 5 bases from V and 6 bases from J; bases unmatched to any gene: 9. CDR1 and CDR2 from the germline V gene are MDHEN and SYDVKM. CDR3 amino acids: CASSVPGQGSQTQYF. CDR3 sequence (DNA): TGTGCCAGCAGTGTCCCGGGACAGGGGTCCCAGACCCAGTACTTC.

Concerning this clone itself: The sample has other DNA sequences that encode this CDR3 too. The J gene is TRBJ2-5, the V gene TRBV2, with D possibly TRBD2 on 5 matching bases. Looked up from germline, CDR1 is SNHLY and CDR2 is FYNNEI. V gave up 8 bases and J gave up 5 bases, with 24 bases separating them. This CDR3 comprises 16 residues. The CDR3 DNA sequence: TGTGCCAGCGTTACAACCAGGCGGGTGGGTCGGGAGACCCAGTACTTC. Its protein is CASVTTRRVGRETQYF.

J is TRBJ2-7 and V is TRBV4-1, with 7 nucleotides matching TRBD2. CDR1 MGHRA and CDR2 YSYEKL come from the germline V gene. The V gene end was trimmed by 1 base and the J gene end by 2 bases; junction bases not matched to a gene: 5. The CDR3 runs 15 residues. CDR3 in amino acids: CASSQVRAGAYEQYF. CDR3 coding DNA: TGCGCCAGCAGCCAAGTTCGGGCGGGAGCCTACGAGCAGTACTTC.

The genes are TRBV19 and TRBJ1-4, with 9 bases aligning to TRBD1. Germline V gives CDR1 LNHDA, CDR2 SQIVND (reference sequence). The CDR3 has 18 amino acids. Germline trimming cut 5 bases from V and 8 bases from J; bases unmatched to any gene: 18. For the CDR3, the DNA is TGTGCCAGTAGTGACTGGGGGACAGGGCCCATGGAGGGGGAAAAACTGTTTTTT. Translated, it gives CASSDWGTGPMEGEKLFF.

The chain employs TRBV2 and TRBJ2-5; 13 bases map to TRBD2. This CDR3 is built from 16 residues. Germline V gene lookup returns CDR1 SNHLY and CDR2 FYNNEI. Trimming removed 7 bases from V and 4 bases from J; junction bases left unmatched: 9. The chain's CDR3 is CASKRTSGSGGETQYF. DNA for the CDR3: TGTGCCAGCAAAAGGACTAGCGGGAGTGGAGGAGAGACCCAGTACTTC.

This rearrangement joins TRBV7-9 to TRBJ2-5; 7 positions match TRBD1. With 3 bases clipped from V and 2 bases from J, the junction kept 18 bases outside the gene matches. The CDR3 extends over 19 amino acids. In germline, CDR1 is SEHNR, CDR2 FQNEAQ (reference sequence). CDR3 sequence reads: CASSFSRKTGTAMQETQYF. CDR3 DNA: TGTGCCAGCAGCTTTAGCCGAAAAACCGGGACAGCAATGCAAGAGACCCAGTACTTC. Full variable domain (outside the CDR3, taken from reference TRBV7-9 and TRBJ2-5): DTGVSQNPRHKITKRGQNVTFRCDPISEHNRLYWYRQTLGQGPEFLTYFQNEAQLEKSRLLSDRFSAERPKGSFSTLEIQRTEQGDSAMYLCASSFSRKTGTAMQETQYFGPGTRLLVL.

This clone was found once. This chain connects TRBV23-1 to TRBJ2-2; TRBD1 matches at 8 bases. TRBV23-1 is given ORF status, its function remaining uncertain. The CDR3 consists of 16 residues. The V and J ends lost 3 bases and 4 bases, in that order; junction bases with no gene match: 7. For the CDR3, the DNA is TGCGCCAGCAGTCACCCTCGGACAGGGTCCACCGGGGAGCTGTTTTTT. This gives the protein CASSHPRTGSTGELFF.

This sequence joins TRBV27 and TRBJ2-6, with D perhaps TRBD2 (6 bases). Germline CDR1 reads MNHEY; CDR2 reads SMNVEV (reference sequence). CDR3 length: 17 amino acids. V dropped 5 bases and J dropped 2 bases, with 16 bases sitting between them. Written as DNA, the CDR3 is TGTGCCAGCAGTCCCGCCGGGACTCCAACTGGGGCCAACGTCCTGACTTTC. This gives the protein CASSPAGTPTGANVLTF.

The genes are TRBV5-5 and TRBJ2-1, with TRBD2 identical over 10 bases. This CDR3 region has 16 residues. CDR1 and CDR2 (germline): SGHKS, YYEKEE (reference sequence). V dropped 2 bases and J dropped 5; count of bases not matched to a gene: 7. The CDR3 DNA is TGTGCCAGCAGCTTCTCCCCAGCGGGAGGGCACAATGAGCAGTTCTTC. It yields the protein CASSFSPAGGHNEQFF. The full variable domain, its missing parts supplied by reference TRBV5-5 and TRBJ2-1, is DAGVTQSPTHLIKTRGQQVTLRCSPISGHKSVSWYQQVLGQGPQFIFQYYEKEERGRGNFPDRFSARQFPNYSSELNVNALLLGDSALYLCASSFSPAGGHNEQFFGPGTRLTVL.

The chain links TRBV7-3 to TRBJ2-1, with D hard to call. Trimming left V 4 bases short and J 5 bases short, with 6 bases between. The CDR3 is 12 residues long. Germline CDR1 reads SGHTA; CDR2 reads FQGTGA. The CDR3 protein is CASSYTNNEQFF. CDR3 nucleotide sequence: TGTGCCAGCAGCTATACTAACAATGAGCAGTTCTTC.

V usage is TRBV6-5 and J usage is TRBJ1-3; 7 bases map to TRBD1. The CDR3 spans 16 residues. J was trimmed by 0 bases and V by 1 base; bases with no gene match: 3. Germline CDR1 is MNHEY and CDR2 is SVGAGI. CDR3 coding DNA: TGTGCCAGCAGTTACTGGACAGGCATCTCTGGAAACACCATATATTTT. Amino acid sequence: CASSYWTGISGNTIYF.

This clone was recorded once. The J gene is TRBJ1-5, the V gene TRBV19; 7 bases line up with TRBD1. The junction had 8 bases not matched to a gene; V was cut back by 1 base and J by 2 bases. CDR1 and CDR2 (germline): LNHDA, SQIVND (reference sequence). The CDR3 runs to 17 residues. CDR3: CASSIAFRDRGNQPQHF. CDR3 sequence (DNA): TGTGCCAGTAGTATAGCTTTCCGAGACAGGGGCAATCAGCCCCAGCATTTT. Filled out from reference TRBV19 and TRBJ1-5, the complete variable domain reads DGGITQSPKYLFRKEGQNVTLSCEQNLNHDAMYWYRQDPGQGLRLIYYSQIVNDFQKGDIAEGYSVSREKKESFPLTVTSAQKNPTAFYLCASSIAFRDRGNQPQHFGDGTRLSIL.

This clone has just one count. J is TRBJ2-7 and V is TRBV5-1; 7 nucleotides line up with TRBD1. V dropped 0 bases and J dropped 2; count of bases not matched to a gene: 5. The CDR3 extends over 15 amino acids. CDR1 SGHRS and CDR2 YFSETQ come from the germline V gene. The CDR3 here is CASSLAGTDPYEQYF. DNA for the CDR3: TGCGCCAGCAGCTTGGCCGGGACAGACCCCTACGAGCAGTACTTC.

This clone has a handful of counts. The CDR3 protein is CASRLGGYTF. The CDR3 DNA follows: TGTGCCAGCAGACTAGGGGGCTACACCTTC. V and J are TRBV28 and TRBJ1-2; D unresolved. There are 10 residues in the CDR3. Germline V lookup: CDR1 MDHEN, CDR2 SYDVKM. V was shortened by 6 bases and J by 8 bases, with 7 bases between the two germline ends.